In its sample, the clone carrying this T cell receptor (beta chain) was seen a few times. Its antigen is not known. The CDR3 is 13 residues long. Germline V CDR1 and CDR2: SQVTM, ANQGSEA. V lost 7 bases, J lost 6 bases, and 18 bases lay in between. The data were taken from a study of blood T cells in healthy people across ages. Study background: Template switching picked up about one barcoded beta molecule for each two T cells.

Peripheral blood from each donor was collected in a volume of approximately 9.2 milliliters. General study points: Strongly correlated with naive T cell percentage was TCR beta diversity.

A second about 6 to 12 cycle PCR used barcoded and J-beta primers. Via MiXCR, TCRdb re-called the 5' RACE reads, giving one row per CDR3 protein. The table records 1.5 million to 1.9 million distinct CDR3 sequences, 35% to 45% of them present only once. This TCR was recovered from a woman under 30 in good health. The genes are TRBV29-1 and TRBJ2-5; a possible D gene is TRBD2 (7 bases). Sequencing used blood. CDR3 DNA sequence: TGCAGCGGGTGGGGGGGCGCGGTGAAGACCCAGTACTTC. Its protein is CSGWGGAVKTQYF.